These 30 T cell receptor beta chains came from one sample sequenced in a study of cytomegalovirus exposure and HLA in healthy donors. This PCR relied on a set of 60 Vbeta primers and 13 Jbeta primers. Using immunoSEQ multiplex PCR, the repertoire was profiled, and TCRdb retains in-frame clones only, with some absent. The sample lists about 130,000 clones, less than 90% occurring once. Sequences were obtained from PBMCs. Receptor source: a man between 18 and 35 years old in good health and CMV-seropositive.

The J gene is TRBJ2-7, the V gene TRBV11-2; weak D call: TRBD1 (5 bases). Trimming pared 1 base from V and 2 bases from J, leaving 12 bases between. Germline CDR1 and CDR2: SGHAT and FQNNGV. The CDR3 runs 15 residues. The CDR3 reads CASSLVQGNTYEQYF. The CDR3 DNA reads as TGTGCCAGCAGCTTAGTCCAGGGAAATACCTACGAGCAGTACTTC.

The chain combines TRBV2 with TRBJ1-1, with 7 positions matching TRBD1. Germline V gene data show CDR1 as SNHLY and CDR2 as FYNNEI. The ends lost 6 bases at V and 6 bases at J; junction bases unmatched: 10. The CDR3 has 14 residues. The CDR3 loop reads CASRRQGVSAEAFF. The DNA for the CDR3 is TGTGCCAGCAGGCGACAGGGTGTAAGCGCTGAAGCTTTCTTT.

This chain links TRBV6-5 with TRBJ1-1, with a weak D call TRBD1 (5 bases). Germline V gives CDR1 MNHEY, CDR2 SVGAGI. The CDR3 loop spans 13 amino acids. The V end lost 8 bases, the J end lost 6 bases, and 16 bases lay between the germline ends. The CDR3 is CASAMGEVAEAFF. The CDR3 DNA is TGTGCCAGCGCAATGGGGGAGGTGGCTGAAGCTTTCTTT.

This clone came up a few times. V and J are TRBV27 and TRBJ1-5; a possible D gene is TRBD1 (5 bases). The V gene lost 5 bases and the J gene lost 13 bases, with 18 bases spanning the gap. The CDR3 totals 13 residues. The V gene's germline CDR1 is MNHEY and CDR2 SMNVEV (reference sequence). The CDR3 here is CASSPGTEGSQHF. CDR3 bases: TGTGCCAGCAGTCCCGGTACGGAGGGGTCACAGCATTTT.

J is TRBJ2-3 and V is TRBV23-1; a weak D match, TRBD1 (6 bases). TRBV23-1 is an open reading frame whose function is uncertain. The germline V and J ends were trimmed by 0 bases and 5 bases, with 18 bases remaining between them. CDR3 length equals 17 residues. CDR3 bases: TGCGCCAGCAGTCAATCCCAGGGGCGGGTTGAAAAAGATACGCAGTATTTT. Its translation is CASSQSQGRVEKDTQYF.

The V call is TRBV6-1, the J call TRBJ1-5; no reliable D call. Trimming pared 3 bases from V and 0 bases from J, leaving 9 bases between. Germline V lookup: CDR1 MNHNS, CDR2 SASEGT. The CDR3 totals 15 residues. CDR3 in DNA: TGTGCCAGCAGTGATTATGTTAGTAGCAATCAGCCCCAGCATTTT. Protein sequence: CASSDYVSSNQPQHF.

This clone was detected once. The V gene is TRBV2, the J gene TRBJ2-1; a weak D match, TRBD1 (5 bases). Trimming shortened V by 7 bases and J by 1 base, and 11 bases separated the two germline ends. Germline lookup yields CDR1 SNHLY and CDR2 FYNNEI. CDR3 length: 14 amino acids. The DNA for the CDR3 is TGTGCCAGCAAGGGTAGGGGATCCTACAATGAGCAGTTCTTC. Translation gives CASKGRGSYNEQFF.

The genes are TRBV6-1 and TRBJ2-2, with 9 bases aligning to TRBD2. J was trimmed by 5 bases and V by 2 bases; bases with no gene match: 6. CDR1 is MNHNS, CDR2 SASEGT, per germline. There are 16 residues in the CDR3. The CDR3 region is CASSEIGGGATGELFF. CDR3 nucleotide sequence: TGTGCCAGCAGTGAAATTGGCGGGGGGGCGACCGGGGAGCTGTTTTTT.

This chain joins TRBV4-1 and TRBJ1-2; unclear D gene. The CDR3 sequence is 15 residues long. V was shortened by 0 bases and J by 6 bases, with 14 bases between the two germline ends. Germline V gene lookup returns CDR1 MGHRA and CDR2 YSYEKL. The CDR3 loop reads CASSQDQRERNGYTF. The CDR3, as DNA: TGCGCCAGCAGCCAAGATCAGAGGGAAAGGAATGGCTACACCTTC.

The CDR3 DNA follows: TGTGCCAGCACGGTCAAGCGGGGCAACACCGGGGAGCTGTTTTTT. Protein: CASTVKRGNTGELFF. The rearrangement links TRBV6-5 to TRBJ2-2, with 7 bases fitting TRBD2. This CDR3 contains 15 residues. V dropped 7 bases and J dropped 2; count of bases not matched to a gene: 7. From germline, CDR1 is MNHEY and CDR2 SVGAGI.

The chain's CDR3 is CAWSIYVDSFNNSPLHF. DNA for the CDR3: TGTGCCTGGAGTATCTACGTGGACAGCTTTAATAATTCACCCCTCCACTTT. The genes are TRBV30 and TRBJ1-6; the D gene is possibly TRBD1 (6 bases). Germline assignment: CDR1 GTSNPN and CDR2 SVGIG (reference sequence). Trimming took 2 bases from V and 5 from J, leaving 19 bases between them. The CDR3 loop spans 17 amino acids. The whole variable domain, remainder taken from reference TRBV30 and TRBJ1-6, is SQTIHQWPATLVQPVGSPLSLECTVEGTSNPNLYWYRQAAGRGLQLLFYSVGIGQISSEVPQNLSASRPQDRQFILSSKKLLLSDSGFYLCAWSIYVDSFNNSPLHFGNGTRLTVT.

V gene TRBV6-6 combines with J gene TRBJ2-1, with 7 positions matching TRBD2. This CDR3 region has 14 residues. V lost 9 bases and J lost 7; bases outside the gene matches: 12. CDR1 is MNHNY and CDR2 is SVGAGI in the germline V gene (reference sequence). The CDR3 nucleotides are TGTGCCAGTACTGGCGGGGGTCATCCTAATGAGCAGTTCTTC. Its protein is CASTGGGHPNEQFF.

The chain combines TRBV5-6 with TRBJ1-2, with unresolved D. V dropped 4 bases and J dropped 6 bases, with 13 bases sitting between them. The CDR3 runs 13 residues. Germline lookup yields CDR1 SGHDT and CDR2 YYEEEE. The CDR3 protein is CASSLTVPNGYTF. The CDR3 nucleotides read TGTGCCAGCAGCCTAACGGTTCCTAATGGCTACACCTTC. Looking up the rest from reference TRBV5-6 and TRBJ1-2 gives the full variable domain: DAGVTQSPTHLIKTRGQQVTLRCSPKSGHDTVSWYQQALGQGPQFIFQYYEEEERQRGNFPDRFSGHQFPNYSSELNVNALLLGDSALYLCASSLTVPNGYTFGSGTRLTVV.

The V call is TRBV15, the J call TRBJ1-4, with no clear D. The germline V gene has CDR1 LNHNV and CDR2 YYDKDF (reference sequence). The V end was cut by 0 bases, the J end by 0 bases, with 5 bases between. CDR3 length: 15 amino acids. CDR3 nucleotides: TGTGCCACCAGCAGAGAGGCTGCAACTAATGAAAAACTGTTTTTT. Its translation is CATSREAATNEKLFF.

V and J are TRBV28 and TRBJ2-3; D is possibly TRBD1 (7 bases). The germline V gene encodes CDR1 MDHEN and CDR2 SYDVKM. The CDR3 length is 14 residues. Trimming removed 4 bases at V and 4 bases at J, with 12 bases between. CDR3 nucleotides: TGTGCCAGCAGTTGGCGGGACAGCTCAGATACGCAGTATTTT. Its protein is CASSWRDSSDTQYF.

The chain uses TRBV7-2 and TRBJ2-5; 9 nucleotides match TRBD1. The germline gives CDR1 SGHTA, CDR2 FQGNSA. This CDR3 has 14 residues. J lost 5 bases, V lost 4 bases, and 5 bases had no gene match. The CDR3 sequence is CASSWDRVQETQYF. The CDR3 bases are TGTGCCAGCAGCTGGGACAGGGTGCAGGAGACCCAGTACTTC.

The chain combines TRBV27 with TRBJ1-2; no clear D. This CDR3 has 16 amino acids. The ends were cut back, 1 base at V and 0 bases at J, with 12 bases in the middle. Germline V gene data show CDR1 as MNHEY and CDR2 as SMNVEV (reference sequence). This CDR3 reads CASSLYPGMTNYGYTF. CDR3 DNA: TGTGCCAGCAGTTTATATCCGGGAATGACTAACTATGGCTACACCTTC.

This clone has just a few counts. The chain links TRBV6-5 to TRBJ1-6; 9 positions agree with TRBD1. The length of the CDR3 is 15 residues. J lost 6 bases, V lost 6 bases, and 6 bases had no gene match. CDR1 MNHEY and CDR2 SVGAGI come from the germline V gene. The CDR3 reads CASSQDRGINSPLHF. The CDR3 DNA reads as TGTGCCAGCAGCCAAGACAGGGGGATTAATTCACCCCTCCACTTT.

This clone was detected a few times. V gene TRBV6-6 combines with J gene TRBJ2-1; TRBD2 matches at 11 bases. Losses at the gene ends were 5 bases for V and 4 bases for J; bases not matched to a gene: 4. CDR3 length: 15 amino acids. Germline V gene sequence: CDR1 MNHNY, CDR2 SVGAGI (reference sequence). Here the CDR3 DNA reads TGTGCCAGCAGTGACCCTAGCGGGGGGTACAATGAGCAGTTCTTC. Translated: CASSDPSGGYNEQFF.

The chain recombines TRBV7-2 with TRBJ1-2; 11 bases fit TRBD1. CDR1 SGHTA and CDR2 FQGNSA come from the germline V gene. This CDR3 comprises 14 residues. V shed 6 bases and J 4 bases; nucleotides not matched to a gene: 4. The CDR3 nucleotides read TGTGCCAGCAGACCCGGGACAGGGGGCTATGGCTACACCTTC. Translation: CASRPGTGGYGYTF.

The chain combines TRBV30 with TRBJ2-2, with 7 bases identical to TRBD2. The CDR3 has 12 residues. Per the germline V gene, CDR1 is GTSNPN and CDR2 is SVGIG (reference sequence). V lost 3 bases to trimming and J lost 7 bases; unmatched junction nucleotides: 2. This CDR3 is CAWSWGGGELFF. The CDR3 region has the DNA TGTGCCTGGAGCTGGGGGGGCGGGGAGCTGTTTTTT.

This chain joins TRBV11-2 and TRBJ2-3; 7 nucleotides line up with TRBD1. This CDR3 is 15 amino acids long. The V gene end was trimmed by 4 bases and the J gene end by 2 bases; junction bases not matched to a gene: 6. Per germline, CDR1 SGHAT and CDR2 FQNNGV. The CDR3 protein is CASSSGDRATDTQYF. The CDR3 DNA follows: TGTGCCAGCAGCTCCGGGGACAGAGCCACAGATACGCAGTATTTT.

The chain couples TRBV30 to TRBJ1-1; 7 nucleotides match TRBD1. Losses at the gene ends were 5 bases for V and 1 base for J; bases not matched to a gene: 1. The CDR3 is made up of 12 amino acids. Per germline, CDR1 GTSNPN and CDR2 SVGIG (reference sequence). CDR3 loop: CAWDRANTEAFF. DNA for the CDR3: TGTGCCTGGGACAGGGCGAACACTGAAGCTTTCTTT.

This sequence joins TRBV6-5 and TRBJ2-7; 11 bases are shared with TRBD1. This CDR3 comprises 15 residues. V gave up 1 base and J gave up 5 bases; unmatched junction bases: 4. The V gene's germline CDR1 is MNHEY and CDR2 SVGAGI. This chain's CDR3 is CASSYYGQGANEQYF. CDR3 DNA sequence: TGTGCCAGCAGTTACTATGGACAGGGGGCTAACGAGCAGTACTTC.

The chain uses TRBV13 and TRBJ1-4, with 10 bases matching TRBD1. This CDR3 has 15 residues. CDR1 is PRHDT, CDR2 FYEKMQ, per germline (reference sequence). The junction had 8 bases not matched to a gene; V was cut back by 5 bases and J by 8 bases. CDR3 amino acids: CASSVTGGWGEKLFF. The CDR3 region has the DNA TGTGCCAGCAGCGTGACAGGGGGCTGGGGCGAAAAACTGTTTTTT.

V is TRBV30 and J is TRBJ1-3; no definite D call. Trimming took off 5 bases at V and 3 bases at J, with 11 bases between the two ends. This CDR3 has 13 residues. Germline V gene sequence: CDR1 GTSNPN, CDR2 SVGIG (reference sequence). CDR3 region: CAWALTGGNTIYF. The CDR3 DNA follows: TGTGCCTGGGCGCTGACTGGTGGAAACACCATATATTTT.

This chain connects TRBV11-2 to TRBJ2-1, with TRBD1 identical over 10 bases. The CDR3 has 14 amino acids. Trimming cost V 0 bases and J 8 bases; bases outside gene matches: 1. The germline V gene encodes CDR1 SGHAT and CDR2 FQNNGV. This CDR3 is CASSLEGQGYEQFF. The CDR3 DNA reads TGTGCCAGCAGCTTAGAGGGACAGGGGTATGAGCAGTTCTTC. The full variable domain, with the rest looked up from reference TRBV11-2 and TRBJ2-1, is EAGVAQSPRYKIIEKRQSVAFWCNPISGHATLYWYQQILGQGPKLLIQFQNNGVVDDSQLPKDRFSAERLKGVDSTLKIQPAKLEDSAVYLCASSLEGQGYEQFFGPGTRLTVL.

The chain joins TRBV5-1 to TRBJ2-3, with 8 bases aligning to TRBD2. V lost 3 bases and J lost 1; bases outside the gene matches: 7. Germline V CDR1 and CDR2: SGHRS, YFSETQ. CDR3 size: 16 residues. The CDR3 DNA reads as TGCGCCAGCAGCTCAGTAGCGGGGCCGCGCACAGATACGCAGTATTTT. Its translation is CASSSVAGPRTDTQYF.

As DNA, the CDR3 is TGTGCCAGCAGCTTAGGCCCCGGACAGGGCTACGAGCAGTACTTC. This encodes CASSLGPGQGYEQYF. The chain couples TRBV7-8 to TRBJ2-7; 8 bases fit TRBD1. Unmatched junction bases numbered 5, after V lost 1 base and J lost 3 bases. Germline V gene sequence: CDR1 SGHVS, CDR2 FQNEAQ. The CDR3 spans 15 residues.

V and J are TRBV13 and TRBJ2-3, with 8 bases fitting TRBD1. Germline values: CDR1 PRHDT, CDR2 FYEKMQ (reference sequence). J lost 2 bases, V lost 3 bases, and 4 bases had no gene match. The CDR3 runs 15 residues. The chain's CDR3 is CASSFPGQDTDTQYF. In nucleotides, the CDR3 is TGTGCCAGCAGCTTCCCGGGACAGGACACAGATACGCAGTATTTT. The entire variable domain, with the rest obtained from reference TRBV13 and TRBJ2-3, is as follows: AAGVIQSPRHLIKEKRETATLKCYPIPRHDTVYWYQQGPGQDPQFLISFYEKMQSDKGSIPDRFSAQQFSDYHSELNMSSLELGDSALYFCASSFPGQDTDTQYFGPGTRLTVL.